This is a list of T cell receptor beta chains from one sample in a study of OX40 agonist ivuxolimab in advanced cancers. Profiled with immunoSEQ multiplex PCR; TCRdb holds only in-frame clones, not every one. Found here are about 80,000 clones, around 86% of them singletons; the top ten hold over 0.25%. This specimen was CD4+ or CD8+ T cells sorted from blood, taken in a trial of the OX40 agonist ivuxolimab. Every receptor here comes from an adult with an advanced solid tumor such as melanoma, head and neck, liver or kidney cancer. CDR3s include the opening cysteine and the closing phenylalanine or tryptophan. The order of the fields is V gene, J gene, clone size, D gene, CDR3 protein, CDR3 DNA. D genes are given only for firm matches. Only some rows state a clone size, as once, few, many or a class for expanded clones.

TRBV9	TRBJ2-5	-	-	CASSVAVAVQETQYF	TGTGCCAGCAGCGTAGCTGTGGCAGTCCAAGAGACCCAGTACTTC
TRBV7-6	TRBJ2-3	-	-	CASSFGQTDTQYF	TGTGCCAGCAGCTTTGGGCAGACAGATACGCAGTATTTT
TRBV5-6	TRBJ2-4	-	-	CASSLDNIQYF	TGTGCCAGCAGCTTGGATAACATTCAGTACTTC
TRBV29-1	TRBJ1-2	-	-	CSVESGRNYGYTF	TGCAGCGTTGAATCGGGGAGGAACTATGGCTACACCTTC
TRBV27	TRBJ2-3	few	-	CASSLELVTDTQYF	TGTGCCAGCAGTTTAGAACTAGTGACAGATACGCAGTATTTT
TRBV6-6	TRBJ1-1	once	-	CASRISQGEAFF	TGTGCCAGCAGAATTAGTCAGGGTGAAGCTTTCTTT
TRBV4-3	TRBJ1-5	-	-	CASSQAGYQPQHF	TGCGCCAGCAGCCAAGCAGGGTACCAGCCCCAGCATTTT
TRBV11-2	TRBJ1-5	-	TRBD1	CASSLDRAQPQHF	TGTGCCAGCAGCTTGGACAGGGCTCAGCCCCAGCATTTT
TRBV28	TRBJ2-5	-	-	CASSFLETQYF	-
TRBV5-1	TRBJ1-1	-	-	CASSPDRFEAFF	TGCGCCAGCAGCCCGGATCGCTTTGAAGCTTTCTTT
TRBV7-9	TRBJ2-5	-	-	CASSLEGLVETQYF	TGTGCCAGCAGCTTAGAGGGGCTAGTGGAGACCCAGTACTTC
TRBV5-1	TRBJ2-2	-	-	CASSLLASNTGELFF	TGCGCCAGCAGCCTTTTGGCCTCGAACACCGGGGAGCTGTTTTTT
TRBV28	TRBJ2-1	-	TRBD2	CASNTRIAGGRNNEQFF	TGTGCCAGCAACACGAGGATAGCGGGAGGGCGGAACAATGAGCAGTTCTTC
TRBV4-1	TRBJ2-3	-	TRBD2	CASSQTGTSGGYDTQYF	TGCGCCAGCAGCCAAACCGGGACTAGCGGGGGGTATGATACGCAGTATTTT
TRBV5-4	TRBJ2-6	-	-	CASSLVSGANVLTF	TGTGCCAGCAGCTTGGTCTCTGGGGCCAACGTCCTGACTTTC
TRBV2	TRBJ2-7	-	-	CASSFGGMGSYEQYF	TGTGCCAGCAGTTTTGGGGGAATGGGATCCTACGAGCAGTACTTC
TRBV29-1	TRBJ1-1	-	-	CSGRGSGRTEAFF	TGCAGCGGCAGGGGTTCCGGGAGGACTGAAGCTTTCTTT
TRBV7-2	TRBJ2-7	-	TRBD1	CASSVMGQGTREQYF	TGTGCCAGCAGCGTAATGGGACAGGGGACACGCGAGCAGTACTTC
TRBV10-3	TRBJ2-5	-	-	CAISESGTGQETQYF	TGTGCCATCAGTGAGTCGGGCACGGGTCAAGAGACCCAGTACTTC
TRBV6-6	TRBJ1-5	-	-	CASSYGGTQSNQPQHF	TGTGCCAGCAGTTACGGCGGGACACAAAGCAATCAGCCCCAGCATTTT
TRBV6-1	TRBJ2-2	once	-	CASSRLAGELFF	TGTGCCAGCAGCAGACTAGCCGGGGAGCTGTTTTTT
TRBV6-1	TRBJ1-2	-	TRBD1	CASRGQGARGYTF	TGTGCCAGCAGAGGACAGGGGGCGCGAGGCTACACCTTC
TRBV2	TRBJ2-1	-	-	CASSSYNEQFF	TGTGCCAGCAGTTCCTACAATGAGCAGTTCTTC
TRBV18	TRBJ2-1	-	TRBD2	CASSPPIAGFYNEQFF	TGTGCCAGCTCACCACCGATAGCGGGGTTCTACAATGAGCAGTTCTTC
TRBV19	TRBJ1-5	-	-	CASSISGGNQPQHF	TGTGCCAGTAGTATCTCTGGGGGCAATCAGCCCCAGCATTTT
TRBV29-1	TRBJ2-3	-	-	CSVESSGITQYF	TGCAGCGTTGAGTCCAGTGGGATAACGCAGTATTTT
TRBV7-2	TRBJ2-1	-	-	CASSPFATSSYNEQFF	TGTGCCAGCAGCCCTTTCGCGACATCTTCCTACAATGAGCAGTTCTTC
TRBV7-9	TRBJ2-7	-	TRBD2	CASSFNSGGVVYEQYF	TGTGCCAGCAGCTTCAATAGCGGGGGAGTGGTCTACGAGCAGTACTTC
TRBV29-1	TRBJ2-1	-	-	CSFPRQGYEQFF	TGCAGCTTCCCCCGCCAGGGTTATGAGCAGTTCTTC
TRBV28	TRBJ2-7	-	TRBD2	CASSRLGLAKRSYEQYF	TGTGCCAGCAGTCGTTTAGGACTAGCGAAACGCTCCTACGAGCAGTACTTC
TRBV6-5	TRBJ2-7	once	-	CASSYRIGRNYEQYF	TGTGCCAGCAGTTACCGCATAGGACGGAACTACGAGCAGTACTTC
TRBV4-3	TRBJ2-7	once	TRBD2	CASSQVGATGGYEQYF	TGCGCCAGCAGCCAAGTCGGGGCCACCGGGGGGTACGAGCAGTACTTC
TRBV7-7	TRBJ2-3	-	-	CASSPLSGRTDTQYF	TGTGCCAGCAGTCCTCTCAGCGGACGGACAGATACGCAGTATTTT
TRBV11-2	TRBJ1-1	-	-	CASSQLNTEAFF	TGTGCCAGCAGCCAGCTGAACACTGAAGCTTTCTTT
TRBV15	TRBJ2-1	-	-	CATSRDIDEQFF	TGTGCCACCAGCAGAGATATAGATGAGCAGTTCTTC
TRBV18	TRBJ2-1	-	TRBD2	CASSPPELAGSNEQFF	TGTGCCAGCTCACCACCGGAACTAGCGGGATCCAATGAGCAGTTCTTC
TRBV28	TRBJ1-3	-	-	CASSQSTGGNTIYF	TGTGCCAGCAGCCAATCTACAGGGGGAAACACCATATATTTT
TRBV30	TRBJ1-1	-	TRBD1	CAWSAQGAGNTEAFF	TGTGCCTGGAGTGCTCAGGGGGCGGGGAACACTGAAGCTTTCTTT
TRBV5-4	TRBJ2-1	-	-	CASSPIPSNEQFF	TGTGCCAGCAGCCCGATCCCGTCCAATGAGCAGTTCTTC